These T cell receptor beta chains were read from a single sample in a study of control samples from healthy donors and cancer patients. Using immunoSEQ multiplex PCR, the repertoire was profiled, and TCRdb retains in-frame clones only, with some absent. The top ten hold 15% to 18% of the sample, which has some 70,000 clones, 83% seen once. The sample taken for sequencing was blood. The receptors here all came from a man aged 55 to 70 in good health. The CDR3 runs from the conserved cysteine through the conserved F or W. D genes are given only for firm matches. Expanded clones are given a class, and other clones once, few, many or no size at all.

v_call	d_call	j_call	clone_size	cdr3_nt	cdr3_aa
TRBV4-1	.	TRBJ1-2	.	TGCGCCAGCAGCCAACAGACAGGCCTCTATGGCTACACCTTC	CASSQQTGLYGYTF
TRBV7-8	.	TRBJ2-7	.	TGTGCCAGCGGTACGGGCGGCTACGAGCAGTACTTC	CASGTGGYEQYF
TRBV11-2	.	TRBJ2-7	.	TGTGCCAGCAGCTTAGTTAGGGGGAGCTACGAGCAGTACTTC	CASSLVRGSYEQYF
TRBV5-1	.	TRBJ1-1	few	TGCGCCAGCAGCTCCGGGGCGGGACGGGGAGCTTTCTTT	CASSSGAGRGAFF
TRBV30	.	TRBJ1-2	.	TGTGCCTGGAGTTTCCTAGCTAACTATGGCTACACCTTC	CAWSFLANYGYTF
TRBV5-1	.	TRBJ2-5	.	TGCGCCAGCAGCTTCCGCCCCGGCCCGATGCAAGAGACCCAGTACTTC	CASSFRPGPMQETQYF
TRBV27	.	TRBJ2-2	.	TGTGCCAGCAGTTTTCGACAGAACACCGGGGAGCTGTTTTTT	CASSFRQNTGELFF
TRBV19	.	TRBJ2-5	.	TGTGCCAGTAGTAGCTCTGTCCGCGCAACGCTCCAAGAGACCCAGTACTTC	CASSSSVRATLQETQYF
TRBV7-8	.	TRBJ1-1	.	TGTGCCAGCAGCTTAGCAGGGCTGAACACTGAAGCTTTCTTT	CASSLAGLNTEAFF
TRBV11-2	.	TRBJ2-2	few	TGTGCCAGCAGCTTAGCTCCGGAGACGGTACACACCGGGGAGCTGTTTTTT	CASSLAPETVHTGELFF
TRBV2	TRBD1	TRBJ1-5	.	TGTGCCAGCAGAGACAGGGGATTCTCTCAGCCCCAGCATTTT	CASRDRGFSQPQHF
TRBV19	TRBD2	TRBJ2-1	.	TGTGCCAGTAGTATGGGACTAGCGGGGCCTTACAATGAGCAGTTCTTC	CASSMGLAGPYNEQFF
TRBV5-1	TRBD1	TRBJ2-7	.	TGCGCCAGCAGCACTAGACAGGGGTCTAACTACGAGCAGTACTTC	CASSTRQGSNYEQYF
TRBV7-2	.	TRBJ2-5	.	TGTGCCAGCAGCCCGCCGAACCAAGAGACCCAGTACTTC	CASSPPNQETQYF
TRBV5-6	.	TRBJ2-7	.	TGTGCCAGCAGCTTGTTCGGTTTCTACGAGCAGTACTTC	CASSLFGFYEQYF
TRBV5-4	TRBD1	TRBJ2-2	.	TGTGCCAGCAGCACAAGGACAGGGAACGGGGAGCTGTTTTTT	CASSTRTGNGELFF
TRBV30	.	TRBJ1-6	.	TGTGCCTGGAGTGTAACAGGTCCTAATTCACCCCTCCACTTT	CAWSVTGPNSPLHF
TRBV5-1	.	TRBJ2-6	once	TGCGCCAGCAGCCTCAAGTTCTCTGGGGCCAACGTCCTGACTTTC	CASSLKFSGANVLTF
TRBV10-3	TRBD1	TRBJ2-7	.	TGTGCCATCAGAAGAGGACAGGGGGCTGGAGAGCAGTACTTC	CAIRRGQGAGEQYF
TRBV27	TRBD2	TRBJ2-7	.	TGTGCCAGCAGTCCGACTAGCGGGAGCCACGAGCAGTACTTC	CASSPTSGSHEQYF
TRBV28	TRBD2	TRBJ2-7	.	TGTGCCAGCAGTAAAGCCACCCCCGGGACTATCAACTCCTACGAGCAGTACTTC	CASSKATPGTINSYEQYF
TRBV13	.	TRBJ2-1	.	TGTGCCAGCAGCGCGAAGCAGGGTTCGGTCAATGAGCAGTTCTTC	CASSAKQGSVNEQFF
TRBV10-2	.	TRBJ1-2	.	TGCGCCAGCAGTGACTATGCAGGGAACTATGGCTACACCTTC	CASSDYAGNYGYTF
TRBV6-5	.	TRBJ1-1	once	TGTGCCAGCAGTTACCGAGGGGTTGGATTCCCTGAAGCTTTCTTT	CASSYRGVGFPEAFF
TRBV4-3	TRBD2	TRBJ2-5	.	TGCGCCAGCAGCCAAGATCTAGGCCGGGGGGAGGAGACCCAGTACTTC	CASSQDLGRGEETQYF
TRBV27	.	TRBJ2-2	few	TGTGCCAGCACCCTAAACACCGGGGAGCTGTTTTTT	CASTLNTGELFF
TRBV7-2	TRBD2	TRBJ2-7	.	TGTGCCAGCAGCTTGGGGGGCCCGACTAGCGGGAGGATCCATTCGGAGCAGTACTTC	CASSLGGPTSGRIHSEQYF
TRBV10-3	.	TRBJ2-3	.	TGTGCCACCACAGGCGACACAGATACGCAGTATTTT	CATTGDTDTQYF
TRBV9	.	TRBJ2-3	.	TGTGCCAGCAGCGTATTGAGCCTCCACACAGATACGCAGTATTTT	CASSVLSLHTDTQYF
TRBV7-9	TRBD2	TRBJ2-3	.	TGTGCCAGCAGCACCGCTAGCGGGAGTGCAGATACGCAGTATTTT	CASSTASGSADTQYF
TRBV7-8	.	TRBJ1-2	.	TGTGCCAGCAGCTTAGAGGGGATTAAGACCTTC	CASSLEGIKTF
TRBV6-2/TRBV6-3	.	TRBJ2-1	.	TGTGCCAGCAGCACCTGGATCGCGGACTACAATGAGCAGTTCTTC	CASSTWIADYNEQFF
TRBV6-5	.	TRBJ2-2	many	TGTGCCAGCAGTTACTCGACAGGTCCCGGGGAGCTGTTTTTT	CASSYSTGPGELFF
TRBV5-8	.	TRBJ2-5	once	TGTGCCAGCAGCCCCGGATCGACGGAGACCCAGTACTTC	CASSPGSTETQYF
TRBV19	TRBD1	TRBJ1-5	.	TGTGCCAGTAGGGACGGACAGGGTCGGAGTCAGCCCCAGCATTTT	CASRDGQGRSQPQHF
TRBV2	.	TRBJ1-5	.	TGTGCCAGCAGTTGGCGTTCGGGGACGAATCAGCCCCAGCATTTT	CASSWRSGTNQPQHF
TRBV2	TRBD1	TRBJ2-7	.	TGTGCCAGCAATGGACAGGGGGCGCAGGAGCAGTACTTC	CASNGQGAQEQYF
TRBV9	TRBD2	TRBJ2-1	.	TGTGCCAGCAGCGTATCACTAGCGGGAGGACGGAATGAGCAGTTCTTC	CASSVSLAGGRNEQFF
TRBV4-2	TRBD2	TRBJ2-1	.	TGTGCCAGCAGCGCCGGGATGGGTTTAGGCGGGAGTGGGTATGAGCAGTTCTTC	CASSAGMGLGGSGYEQFF
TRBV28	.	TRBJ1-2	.	TGTGCCAGCAGTTTACCTCCGGCCTATGGCTACACCTTC	CASSLPPAYGYTF
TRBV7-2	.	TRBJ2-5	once	TGTGCCAGCAGCTTAGCGTTTAGCGTGGAGACCCAGTACTTC	CASSLAFSVETQYF
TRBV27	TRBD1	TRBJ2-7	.	TGTGCCAGCAGTATACAGGGGTACAGCGAGCAGTACTTC	CASSIQGYSEQYF
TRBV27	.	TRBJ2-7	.	TGTGCCAGCACCCTCGGGCGGGGACCCCAATACGAGCAGTACTTC	CASTLGRGPQYEQYF
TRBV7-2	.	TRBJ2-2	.	TGTGCCAGCAGCTTTTCCCGATACACCGGGGAGCTGTTTTTT	CASSFSRYTGELFF
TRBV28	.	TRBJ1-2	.	TGTGCCAGCAGCAGCCCGAATACCTATGGCTACACCTTC	CASSSPNTYGYTF
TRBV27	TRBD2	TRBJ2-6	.	TGTGCCAGCAGTTTAGTTGCTAGCGGCTCTGGGGCCAACGTCCTGACTTTC	CASSLVASGSGANVLTF
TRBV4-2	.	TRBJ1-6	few	TGTGCCAGCAGCCAAGATACAGGGATTAGAATTTCACCCCTCCACTTT	CASSQDTGIRISPLHF
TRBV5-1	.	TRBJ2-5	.	TGCGCCAGCAGCTCCGCCCCCCAAGAGACCCAGTACTTC	CASSSAPQETQYF
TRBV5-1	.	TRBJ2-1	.	TGCGCCAGCAGCTTAAGTCCCCAGGGCTCCTACAATGAGCAGTTCTTC	CASSLSPQGSYNEQFF
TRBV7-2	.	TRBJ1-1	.	TGTGCCAGCAGCTTAGGGTGGGGCAAAGGGACTGAAGCTTTCTTT	CASSLGWGKGTEAFF
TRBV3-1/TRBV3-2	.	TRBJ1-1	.	TGTGCCAGCAGCGGCGGACTGAGGAACACTGAAGCTTTCTTT	CASSGGLRNTEAFF
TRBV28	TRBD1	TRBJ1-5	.	TGTGCCAGCAGTTTTGACAGGGGGGCCAATCAGCCCCAGCATTTT	CASSFDRGANQPQHF
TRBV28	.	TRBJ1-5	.	TGTGCCAGCAGTCTCCCAGAGCAGGGCCAGCCCCAGCATTTT	CASSLPEQGQPQHF
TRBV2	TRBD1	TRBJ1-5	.	TGTGCCAGCAGTGAGGGCAAGAAGAGGGGGCTCCAGCCCCAGCATTTT	CASSEGKKRGLQPQHF